What follows are 16 T cell receptor beta chains derived from one specimen sequenced in a study of response to subunit inactivated influenza vaccine (dated by TCRdb to between 2017 and 2018). The protocol used for the library was RT-PCR. Sequencing used an Illumina HiSeq 2500. TCRdb reprocessed the public reads (quality trimming at Q25 with fastp, clone calling with MiXCR) and kept in-frame beta chains. Rows are combined by CDR3 protein, so each entry shows the most common genes and DNA. The sample table contains around 570,000 distinct CDR3 sequences; only one count was recorded for about 11% of them. The ten largest clones take up approximately 11% of the sample. The data were also submitted as part of a second study, on T cells expressing NK-cell markers. Reported in the second study: The TCR beta cDNA libraries were made using 5'RACE template switching, a step that added both a universal primer site and unique molecular identifiers.

The material was PBMCs from blood, obtained on the day of vaccination. These receptors were obtained from a man in his forties or fifties who received an inactivated influenza vaccine. Donor details come from another sample of the same person, matched by shared clones.

This clonotype has at least ten counts. This chain connects TRBV5-1 to TRBJ1-1; a weak D match, TRBD1 (5 bases). The CDR3 consists of 14 residues. Trimming took 0 bases from V and 6 from J, leaving 12 bases between them. The V gene's germline CDR1 is SGHRS and CDR2 YFSETQ. The CDR3 bases are TGCGCCAGCAGCTTGGAGGCAGGGCGCCCTGAAGCTTTCTTT. This codes for CASSLEAGRPEAFF. The full variable domain, with the rest looked up from reference TRBV5-1 and TRBJ1-1, is KAGVTQTPRYLIKTRGQQVTLSCSPISGHRSVSWYQQTPGQGLQFLFEYFSETQRNKGNFPGRFSGRQFSNSRSEMNVSTLELGDSALYLCASSLEAGRPEAFFGQGTRLTVV.

The V and J genes are TRBV29-1 and TRBJ2-1, with 8 positions matching TRBD2. This CDR3 has 14 residues. Germline values: CDR1 SQVTM, CDR2 ANQGSEA. Trimming at V came to 4 bases and at J to 5 bases, leaving 7 bases not matched to a gene. The CDR3 sequence is CSVVGLEINNEQFF. CDR3 bases: TGCAGCGTTGTGGGACTAGAGATTAACAATGAGCAGTTCTTC.

This clonotype has more than one count but fewer than ten. V is TRBV4-3 and J is TRBJ1-5; a weak D match, TRBD1 (5 bases). V was trimmed by 1 base and J by 3 bases, leaving 13 bases between them. This CDR3 has 16 residues. Germline CDR1 is LGHNA and CDR2 is YSLEER. CDR3 sequence reads: CASSQGLSGANQPQHF. The CDR3 nucleotides are TGCGCCAGCAGCCAAGGTTTATCCGGGGCCAATCAGCCCCAGCATTTT.

This clonotype has a handful of counts. This rearrangement joins TRBV6-5 to TRBJ2-7; 12 bases align to TRBD2. The V gene's germline CDR1 is MNHEY and CDR2 SVGAGI. Trimming cost V 4 bases and J 2 bases; bases outside gene matches: 6. This CDR3 has 16 amino acids. Here the CDR3 reads CASSSPRTSGAYEQYF. CDR3 nucleotide sequence: TGTGCCAGCAGTTCTCCTCGGACTAGCGGGGCCTACGAGCAGTACTTC.

This clonotype was observed a handful of times. The V call is TRBV10-3, the J call TRBJ2-5; D remains unclear. This CDR3 comprises 15 residues. The germline CDR1 and CDR2 sequences are ENHRY and SYGVKD. Between the trimmed V and J ends, which lost 3 bases and 4 bases, there was a span of 15 bases. The CDR3 DNA is TGTGCCATCAGTGATCTCAAGGGATGGCGAGAGACCCAGTACTTC. It codes for CAISDLKGWRETQYF.

This clonotype was recorded many times. J is TRBJ1-1 and V is TRBV7-2, with 8 nucleotides matching TRBD1. J lost 0 bases, V lost 4 bases, and 1 base had no gene match. The germline CDR1 and CDR2 sequences are SGHTA and FQGNSA. The CDR3 consists of 14 residues. In nucleotides, the CDR3 is TGTGCCAGCAGCTGGACAGGGATGAACACTGAAGCTTTCTTT. Translating gives CASSWTGMNTEAFF.

This clonotype occurred a few times. This chain uses TRBV6-2 or TRBV6-3 with TRBJ1-5; no clear D. CDR3 length: 13 amino acids. V was pared by 2 bases and J by 1 base, with 3 bases between. CDR1 is MNHEY and CDR2 is SVGEGT in the germline V gene. CDR3 in DNA: TGTGCCAGCAGTTACCAAAGCAATCAGCCCCAGCATTTT. Amino acid sequence: CASSYQSNQPQHF.

Many counts were recorded for this clonotype. The chain couples TRBV5-1 to TRBJ2-3; D gene uncertain. The CDR3 sequence is 12 residues long. Trimming removed 0 bases from V and 6 bases from J, with 5 bases in between. In germline, CDR1 is SGHRS, CDR2 YFSETQ. CDR3 nucleotides: TGCGCCAGCAGCTTGGAAGCGGATACGCAGTATTTT. Protein: CASSLEADTQYF.

This clonotype was seen a few times. The V call is TRBV6-1, the J call TRBJ1-5; D perhaps matches TRBD1 (5 bases). The CDR3 totals 17 residues. Germline CDR1 MNHNS, CDR2 SASEGT. V shed 6 bases and J shed 5 bases, with 23 bases lying between them. The CDR3 protein is CASRILLQAHLHQPQHF. As DNA, the CDR3 is TGTGCCAGCAGAATTCTCTTACAGGCCCACCTTCATCAGCCCCAGCATTTT.

This clonotype was seen repeatedly, ten times or more. V gene TRBV29-1 combines with J gene TRBJ2-1; 12 nucleotides align to TRBD2. Germline V gene data show CDR1 as SQVTM and CDR2 as ANQGSEA. This CDR3 contains 14 residues. Trimming cost V 8 bases and J 7 bases; bases outside gene matches: 9. The CDR3 DNA sequence: TGCAGCTCGAGACTAGCGGGAGTTAGAAATGAGCAGTTCTTC. Protein: CSSRLAGVRNEQFF.

In this sample, this clonotype turned up many times. V and J are TRBV28 and TRBJ2-2, with TRBD2 identical over 11 bases. The CDR3 sequence is 17 residues long. Germline values: CDR1 MDHEN, CDR2 SYDVKM. Trimming cost V 5 bases and J 7 bases; bases outside gene matches: 12. Written as DNA, the CDR3 is TGTGCCAGCAGTGATAGCGACCGCGGACTAGCGGGCGGGGAGCTGTTTTTT. This encodes CASSDSDRGLAGGELFF.

This clonotype has only a few counts. The chain is built from TRBV5-1 and TRBJ2-2, with 7 bases matching TRBD1. The germline CDR1 and CDR2 sequences are SGHRS and YFSETQ. The junction had 5 bases not matched to a gene; V was cut back by 0 bases and J by 0 bases. There are 17 residues in the CDR3. The CDR3 here is CASSLAPGTANTGELFF. Written as DNA, the CDR3 is TGCGCCAGCAGCTTGGCACCCGGGACAGCGAACACCGGGGAGCTGTTTTTT.

The chain couples TRBV4-2 to TRBJ2-7, with D unresolved. The V end lost 5 bases, the J end lost 0 bases, and 11 bases lay between the germline ends. The CDR3 totals 14 residues. In germline, CDR1 is LGHNA, CDR2 YNFKEQ. The CDR3 bases are TGTGCCAGCAGCGTAGAGGTGGGCTCCTACGAGCAGTACTTC. Translation gives CASSVEVGSYEQYF.

This clonotype was seen many times. J is TRBJ2-5 and V is TRBV6-2 or TRBV6-3; 10 positions agree with TRBD2. CDR1 MNHEY and CDR2 SVGEGT come from the germline V gene. The CDR3 is 17 amino acids. With V trimmed by 0 bases and J by 4 bases, 8 bases remained unmatched. The CDR3: CASSYSSLAGEVETQYF. Written as DNA, the CDR3 is TGTGCCAGCAGTTACTCTTCCCTAGCGGGGGAGGTAGAGACCCAGTACTTC.

The chain employs TRBV20-1 and TRBJ2-2; D gene ambiguous. This CDR3 region has 14 residues. Germline V gene sequence: CDR1 DFQATT, CDR2 SNEGSKA (reference sequence). Trimming cost V 5 bases and J 1 base, with 11 bases left between them. The DNA for the CDR3 is TGCAGTGCTCCCGTTAGCCTGAACACCGGGGAGCTGTTTTTT. Its protein is CSAPVSLNTGELFF.

This sequence joins TRBV12-3 or TRBV12-4 and TRBJ2-1; D uncertain. The CDR3 has 17 amino acids. The ends were cut back, 1 base at V and 0 bases at J, with 13 bases in the middle. CDR3 loop: CASSLDEYVFSYNEQFF. The CDR3 DNA follows: TGTGCCAGCAGTTTAGACGAATACGTCTTCTCCTACAATGAGCAGTTCTTC.